These 8 T cell receptor beta chains share one sample of origin, sequenced in a study of breast tumors, draining lymph nodes, adjacent tissues. In TCRdb, the multiplex PCR reads were re-called with MiXCR into one record per CDR3 protein. The sample holds roughly 110,000 distinct CDR3 sequences, less than 40% seen once. Breast cancer patients provided tissue from their axillary draining lymph nodes. Sequencing was carried out using axillary lymph node tissue. Every receptor here comes from a female donor with breast cancer. Some clones in this sample may be carry-over from other donors' samples.

Many counts were recorded for this clonotype. The gene calls are TRBV6-5 and TRBJ2-2; TRBD2 agrees at 10 bases. The germline gives CDR1 MNHEY, CDR2 SVGAGI. The CDR3 loop spans 16 amino acids. Trimming cost V 2 bases and J 5 bases; bases outside gene matches: 5. This chain's CDR3 is CASSYQLAGVTGELFF. CDR3 nucleotide sequence: TGTGCCAGCAGTTACCAGCTAGCGGGAGTTACCGGGGAGCTGTTTTTT.

The V call is TRBV20-1, the J call TRBJ2-3; 13 positions match TRBD2. V lost 3 bases and J lost 11; bases outside the gene matches: 8. CDR3 size: 14 residues. Germline V CDR1 and CDR2: DFQATT, SNEGSKA (reference sequence). CDR3 protein: CSARWTSGRNEQYF. Written as DNA, the CDR3 is TGCAGTGCTAGGTGGACTAGCGGGAGAAATGAGCAGTATTTT.

The J gene is TRBJ1-5, the V gene TRBV29-1; D call uncertain. Germline CDR1 reads SQVTM; CDR2 reads ANQGSEA. The CDR3 has 9 amino acids. Trimming stripped 2 bases from V and 9 bases from J, with 2 bases between. CDR3 sequence reads: CSVERPQHF. The CDR3 bases are TGCAGCGTTGAAAGGCCCCAGCATTTT.

This clonotype was observed at least ten times. The chain joins TRBV7-8 to TRBJ1-5; TRBD1 agrees at 8 bases. This CDR3 contains 17 residues. CDR1 SGHVS and CDR2 FQNEAQ come from the germline V gene. Germline trimming cut 5 bases from V and 0 bases from J; bases unmatched to any gene: 9. The CDR3 DNA reads TGTGCCAGCAGCCTAGTAACAGGGGGGAATAGCAATCAGCCCCAGCATTTT. Protein product: CASSLVTGGNSNQPQHF.

The chain combines TRBV5-6 with TRBJ1-1; no clear D. The germline gives CDR1 SGHDT, CDR2 YYEEEE. V lost 4 bases to trimming and J lost 0 bases, with 10 bases between them. The CDR3 covers 14 residues. The CDR3 sequence: CASSPTGMNTEAFF. DNA of the CDR3: TGTGCCAGCAGCCCCACCGGCATGAACACTGAAGCTTTCTTT.

Turning to this clonotype: Given a much more abundant clone one base away, this may be a read error. The chain uses TRBV20-1 and TRBJ2-7, with 10 positions matching TRBD2. The CDR3 runs to 14 residues. Per germline, CDR1 DFQATT and CDR2 SNEGSKA (reference sequence). The CDR3 region is CGARGTSVSSEQYF. For the CDR3, the DNA is TGCGGTGCTAGGGGGACTAGCGTCTCCTCCGAGCAGTACTTC.

Many counts were recorded for this clonotype. The chain couples TRBV4-2 to TRBJ2-4; TRBD1 might be the D (5 bases). This CDR3 has 16 amino acids. CDR1 is LGHNA and CDR2 is YNFKEQ in the germline V gene. The germline V and J ends were trimmed by 5 bases and 1 base, with 15 bases remaining between them. The CDR3 here is CASSYSHRGAKNIQYF. Here the CDR3 DNA reads TGTGCCAGCAGCTATAGCCATAGGGGTGCCAAAAACATTCAGTACTTC.

About this clonotype: A read error may explain this, as a much larger clone is one base away. V is TRBV10-3 and J is TRBJ1-5, with D hard to call. Germline V CDR1 and CDR2: ENHRY, SYGVKD. V lost 6 bases and J lost 9, with 18 bases in between. The CDR3 extends over 14 amino acids. The CDR3 loop is CAIRWASPTWPQHF. The CDR3 DNA reads TGTGCCATCAGATGGGCCTCGCCTACATGGCCCCAGCATTTT.